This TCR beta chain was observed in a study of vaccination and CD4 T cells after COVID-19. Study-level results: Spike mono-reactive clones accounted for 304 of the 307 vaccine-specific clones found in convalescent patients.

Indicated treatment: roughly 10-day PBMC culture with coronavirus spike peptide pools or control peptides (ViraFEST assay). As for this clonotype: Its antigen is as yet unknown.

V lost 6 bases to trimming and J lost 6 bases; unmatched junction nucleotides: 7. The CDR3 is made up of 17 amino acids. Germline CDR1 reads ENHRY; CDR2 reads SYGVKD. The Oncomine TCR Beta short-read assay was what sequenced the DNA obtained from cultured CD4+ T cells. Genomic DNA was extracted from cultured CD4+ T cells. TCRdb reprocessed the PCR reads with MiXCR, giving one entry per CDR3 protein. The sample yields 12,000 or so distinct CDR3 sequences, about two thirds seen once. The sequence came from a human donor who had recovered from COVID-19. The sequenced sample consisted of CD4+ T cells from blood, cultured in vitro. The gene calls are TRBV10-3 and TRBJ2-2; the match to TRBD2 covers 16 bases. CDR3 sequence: CAIRTGTSGGEPGELFF. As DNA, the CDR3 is TGTGCCATCAGAACCGGGACTAGCGGGGGGGAGCCCGGGGAGCTGTTTTTT.